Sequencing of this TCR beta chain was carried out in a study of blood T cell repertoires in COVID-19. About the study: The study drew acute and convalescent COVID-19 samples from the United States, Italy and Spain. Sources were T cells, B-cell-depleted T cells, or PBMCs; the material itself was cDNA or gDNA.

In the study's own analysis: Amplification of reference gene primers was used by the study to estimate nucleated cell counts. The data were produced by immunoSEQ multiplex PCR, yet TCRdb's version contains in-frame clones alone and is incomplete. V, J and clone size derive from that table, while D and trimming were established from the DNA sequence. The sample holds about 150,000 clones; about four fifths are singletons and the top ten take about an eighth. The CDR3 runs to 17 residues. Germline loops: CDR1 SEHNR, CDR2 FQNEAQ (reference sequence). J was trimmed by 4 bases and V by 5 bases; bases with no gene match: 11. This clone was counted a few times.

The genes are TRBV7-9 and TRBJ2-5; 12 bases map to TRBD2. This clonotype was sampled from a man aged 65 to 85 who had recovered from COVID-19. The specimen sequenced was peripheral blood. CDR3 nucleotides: TGTGCCAGCAGCCCCCCCCGACTAGCGGGAGTGCGAGAGACCCAGTACTTC. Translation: CASSPPRLAGVRETQYF.